Following are 21 T cell receptor beta chains from one sample sequenced in a study. From the 5' RACE reads, TCRdb called clonotypes with MiXCR, one entry per CDR3 protein. The data show approximately 40,000 distinct CDR3 sequences, approximately 20% seen once. The specimen sequenced was naive CD4+ T cells sorted from a lymph node. This sample's subset: naive CD4+ T cells, CD4+CD45RA+CD25-. These receptors were taken from a female donor with breast cancer.

The V and J genes are TRBV20-1 and TRBJ1-5; D might be TRBD1 (5 bases). V was cut by 6 bases and J by 0 bases, with 9 bases left in between. The CDR3 covers 13 residues. In germline, CDR1 is DFQATT, CDR2 SNEGSKA (reference sequence). The CDR3 coding sequence is TGCAGTGCCTCACAGGATAGCAATCAGCCCCAGCATTTT. Its protein is CSASQDSNQPQHF.

The chain recombines TRBV11-2 with TRBJ2-5; 7 nucleotides align to TRBD2. Germline CDR1 and CDR2: SGHAT and FQNNGV. The V gene end was trimmed by 5 bases and the J gene end by 3 bases; junction bases not matched to a gene: 3. The CDR3 is 13 amino acids. The CDR3 spells CASSTGREETQYF. CDR3 nucleotides: TGTGCCAGCAGCACTGGGAGGGAAGAGACCCAGTACTTC.

This clonotype has at least ten counts. In nucleotides, the CDR3 is TGTGCCAGCAGTTACTCGAGATTGTCGGAGAACACTGAAGCTTTCTTT. This encodes CASSYSRLSENTEAFF. The chain is built from TRBV6-6 and TRBJ1-1; no clear D. The CDR3 totals 16 residues. In germline, CDR1 is MNHNY, CDR2 SVGAGI (reference sequence). Trimming left V 0 bases short and J 1 base short, with 12 bases between.

This clonotype was counted between two and nine times. The chain recombines TRBV7-2 with TRBJ2-7, with D possibly being TRBD1 (5 bases). The CDR3 runs to 13 residues. Germline V gene lookup returns CDR1 SGHTA and CDR2 FQGNSA. V was trimmed by 4 bases and J by 6 bases, leaving 13 bases between them. For the CDR3, the DNA is TGTGCCAGCAGCTCGCTCACAGGAGTCGAGCAGTACTTC. Encoded protein: CASSSLTGVEQYF.

This clonotype appeared many times. V usage is TRBV5-6 and J usage is TRBJ1-2, with unresolved D. This CDR3 is 15 amino acids long. The V and J ends lost 5 bases and 7 bases respectively, with 21 bases between them. The germline gives CDR1 SGHDT, CDR2 YYEEEE. The CDR3 nucleotides are TGTGCCAGCAGTCAGTGGCAATCCATGTTCCCTGGCTACACCTTC. This translates into CASSQWQSMFPGYTF.

This clonotype was counted ten times or more. The V call is TRBV29-1, the J call TRBJ1-1; a weak D match, TRBD1 (6 bases). Germline CDR1 is SQVTM and CDR2 is ANQGSEA. CDR3 length equals 12 residues. V was clipped by 5 bases and J by 7 bases, with 14 bases between them. The CDR3: CSVTGAKIEAFF. CDR3 DNA sequence: TGCAGCGTTACGGGGGCCAAAATTGAAGCTTTCTTT. The variable domain in full, completed from reference TRBV29-1 and TRBJ1-1, reads SAVISQKPSRDICQRGTSLTIQCQVDSQVTMMFWYRQQPGQSLTLIATANQGSEATYESGFVIDKFPISRPNLTFSTLTVSNMSPEDSSIYLCSVTGAKIEAFFGQGTRLTVV.

This clonotype was observed a handful of times. The chain has TRBV6-5 and TRBJ2-1; D is perhaps TRBD2 (7 bases). The ends were cut back, 6 bases at V and 6 bases at J, with 21 bases in the middle. This CDR3 comprises 16 residues. Germline V lookup: CDR1 MNHEY, CDR2 SVGAGI. This CDR3 reads CASSLRGGGARNEQFF. In DNA, the CDR3 is TGTGCCAGCAGCCTGCGGGGCGGGGGCGCGCGCAATGAGCAGTTCTTC.

By sample share, this clonotype is medium-sized (0.01 to 0.1%). The chain links TRBV4-2 to TRBJ2-3; possibly TRBD1 for D (6 bases). The CDR3 totals 13 residues. In germline, CDR1 is LGHNA, CDR2 YNFKEQ. Trimming left V 4 bases short and J 4 bases short, with 9 bases between. The CDR3 DNA reads as TGTGCCAGCAGCCTAACAGGGCCAGATACGCAGTATTTT. Translated: CASSLTGPDTQYF.

This clonotype appeared a few times. V gene TRBV20-1 combines with J gene TRBJ2-7; D might be TRBD1 or TRBD2, each matching 5 bases. Germline V CDR1 and CDR2: DFQATT, SNEGSKA (reference sequence). The V end was cut by 3 bases, the J end by 3 bases, with 9 bases between. The CDR3 is 12 residues long. The CDR3 nucleotides are TGCAGTGCTAGCAGGGACGGCTACGAGCAGTACTTC. Encoded protein: CSASRDGYEQYF.

This chain joins TRBV27 and TRBJ2-5, with D uncertain. Germline assignment: CDR1 MNHEY and CDR2 SMNVEV (reference sequence). The V end was cut by 9 bases, the J end by 2 bases, with 19 bases between. This CDR3 is built from 15 residues. The CDR3 nucleotides read TGTGCCAGTAATTCCCGAAGGGCCCCGCAAGAGACCCAGTACTTC. Translated, it gives CASNSRRAPQETQYF.

V gene TRBV5-1 combines with J gene TRBJ1-6; possibly TRBD1 for D (5 bases). V was cut by 3 bases and J by 8 bases, with 18 bases left in between. The CDR3 runs 16 residues. CDR1 and CDR2 from the germline V gene are SGHRS and YFSETQ. The CDR3 loop reads CASSSTFDGGDSPLHF. CDR3 bases: TGCGCCAGCAGCTCCACCTTTGACGGGGGGGATTCACCCCTCCACTTT.

This clonotype qualifies as medium-sized (0.01 to 0.1%). The chain is built from TRBV7-3 and TRBJ1-1, with TRBD1 matching over 8 bases. The CDR3 covers 16 residues. CDR1 is SGHTA and CDR2 is FQGTGA in the germline V gene. V lost 5 bases and J lost 5; bases outside the gene matches: 13. The DNA for the CDR3 is TGTGCCAGCAGCCCTTCCCCCCAGGGGGCAGCAACTGAAGCTTTCTTT. Protein sequence: CASSPSPQGAATEAFF.

This clonotype was seen repeatedly, ten times or more. V and J are TRBV4-2 and TRBJ2-4, with 15 bases matching TRBD2. Germline CDR1 LGHNA, CDR2 YNFKEQ. The trim removed 3 bases at V and 8 bases at J, leaving 5 bases unmatched. This CDR3 region has 16 residues. CDR3 nucleotide sequence: TGTGCCAGCAGCCAGGGGACTAGCGGGAGGTCGGACATTCAGTACTTC. Translated: CASSQGTSGRSDIQYF.

The rearrangement links TRBV12-3 or TRBV12-4 to TRBJ1-1; no definite D call. V was cut by 6 bases and J by 1 base, with 9 bases left in between. The CDR3 is made up of 13 amino acids. The chain's CDR3 is CASRHGQNTEAFF. The CDR3 nucleotides read TGTGCCAGCAGGCACGGGCAGAACACTGAAGCTTTCTTT.

This clonotype was recorded many times. V is TRBV20-1 and J is TRBJ2-3, with TRBD1 matching 8 bases. Germline loops: CDR1 DFQATT, CDR2 SNEGSKA (reference sequence). The CDR3 totals 14 residues. V dropped 5 bases and J dropped 2; count of bases not matched to a gene: 6. For the CDR3, the DNA is TGCAGTGCTCCCCGGGACAGGTACACAGATACGCAGTATTTT. This sequence encodes CSAPRDRYTDTQYF.

The chain has TRBV2 and TRBJ1-1; tentatively, D is TRBD1 (5 bases). The V end lost 5 bases, the J end lost 4 bases, and 8 bases lay between the germline ends. Germline V gene data show CDR1 as SNHLY and CDR2 as FYNNEI. The CDR3 length is 12 residues. CDR3 sequence (DNA): TGTGCCAGCAGTAATCAGGGCACTGAAGCTTTCTTT. Residues: CASSNQGTEAFF.

A few counts support this clonotype. The rearrangement joins TRBV7-2 to TRBJ2-5; possible D gene TRBD2, 6 bases. Trimming removed 8 bases from V and 5 bases from J, with 12 bases in between. CDR1 and CDR2 (germline): SGHTA, FQGNSA. This CDR3 comprises 12 residues. This chain's CDR3 is CASAREKETQYF. The CDR3 DNA follows: TGTGCCAGCGCCCGGGAGAAGGAGACCCAGTACTTC.

The rearrangement links TRBV6-5 to TRBJ1-1, with TRBD1 identical over 11 bases. The CDR3 has 14 residues. The germline V gene encodes CDR1 MNHEY and CDR2 SVGAGI. Trimming at V came to 2 bases and at J to 9 bases, leaving 5 bases not matched to a gene. CDR3 nucleotides: TGTGCCAGCAGTTACCTAGGACAGGGGGCTCAAGCTTTCTTT. This sequence encodes CASSYLGQGAQAFF.

This clonotype was detected a few times. The chain links TRBV5-5 to TRBJ1-5; D call uncertain. Trimming left V 2 bases short and J 7 bases short, with 4 bases between. The germline CDR1 and CDR2 sequences are SGHKS and YYEKEE (reference sequence). CDR3 size: 11 residues. CDR3 coding DNA: TGTGCCAGCAGCTTTATCCAGCCCCAGCATTTT. Protein: CASSFIQPQHF.

The gene calls are TRBV10-3 and TRBJ1-5, with D maybe TRBD1 (5 bases). Germline V lookup: CDR1 ENHRY, CDR2 SYGVKD. V lost 6 bases, J lost 0 bases, and 15 bases lay in between. This CDR3 spans 16 amino acids. The CDR3 DNA reads TGTGCCATCAGCCCGACGACAGAAACTAGCAATCAGCCCCAGCATTTT. Translating gives CAISPTTETSNQPQHF.

The rearrangement joins TRBV7-9 to TRBJ1-4; D call uncertain. The CDR3 spans 16 residues. The germline V gene has CDR1 SEHNR and CDR2 FQNEAQ (reference sequence). Trimming took 5 bases from V and 6 from J, leaving 19 bases between them. The CDR3 loop reads CASSTGLNNPHEKLFF. The DNA for the CDR3 is TGTGCCAGCAGCACCGGACTGAACAACCCCCATGAAAAACTGTTTTTT. Using reference TRBV7-9 and TRBJ1-4 for the parts outside the CDR3, the full variable domain is DTGVSQNPRHKITKRGQNVTFRCDPISEHNRLYWYRQTLGQGPEFLTYFQNEAQLEKSRLLSDRFSAERPKGSFSTLEIQRTEQGDSAMYLCASSTGLNNPHEKLFFGSGTQLSVL.